The rows below give T cell receptor beta chains drawn from one sample of a study of CD8 T cells in Susac syndrome. TCRdb itself ran the immunoSEQ multiplex PCR reads through MiXCR, one entry per CDR3 protein. Of roughly 200,000 distinct CDR3 sequences listed, roughly 95% are singletons. Sequencing was performed on CD8+ T cells from PBMCs. These receptors all stem from a human donor with multiple sclerosis. Each CDR3 is given with its conserved first and last residue.

v_call cdr3_aa
TRBV7-9 CASSPADYPPETQYF
TRBV29-1 CSVESPGANVLTF
TRBV29-1 CSVVSGTESTEQYF
TRBV4-1 CASSPTRTGSYEQYF
TRBV5-1 CASSLGQGFEAFF
TRBV19 CASSFQIWTANEQFF
TRBV6-6 CASLADTQYF
TRBV12-3/TRBV12-4 CASSPGTGYDPGGYTF
TRBV20-1 CSAAGGPYGYTF
TRBV9 CASSASGVAQETQYF
TRBV24-1 CATSDRSGGLHEQFF
TRBV30 CAWSSTVGDQYF
TRBV30 CAWSPSYNEQFF
TRBV29-1 CSVLDSGVTGELFF
TRBV27 CASSLLFSGTQETQYF
TRBV2 CASSDSTGDFSYEQYF
TRBV3-1 CASSQDRSETQYF
TRBV10-3 CAISRRTGDQPQHF
TRBV7-8 CASSKTGTGTYNEQFF
TRBV5-1 CASSLFVGVNEQFF
TRBV30 CAWSLYRLAGGEQFF
TRBV15 CATGEDNSPLHF
TRBV18 CASSQTGQPGPYNEQFF
TRBV16 CASSQGVTGSTDTQYF
TRBV5-1 CASSLSENYGYTF
TRBV3-1 CASSQSHLELLQPQHF
TRBV6-4 CASSDSHGSNEQFF
TRBV27 CASSLWGQRNEKLFF
TRBV7-8 CASSLALGGTAGYTF
TRBV20-1 CSARDSSGGIYEQYF
TRBV27 CASSDREVADTQYF
TRBV27 CASSLLTGTGPLLATDTQYF
TRBV7-9 CASSQNAEQFF
TRBV29-1 CSVEVSNYEQYF
TRBV9 CASSFQTGANTEAFF
TRBV27 CASRAVSGNTIYF
TRBV28 CASSFPGAPNTQYF
TRBV12-3/TRBV12-4 CASSPLPGFGYEQYF
TRBV7-9 CASSSFSRDTQYF
TRBV5-4 CASSSSGYEQYF
TRBV9 CASSVRQNYGYTF
TRBV29-1 CSDGTLKPEQFF